Following are 3 T cell receptor beta chains from one sample sequenced in a study of early T cells in non-severe SARS-CoV-2 infection. TCRdb fed the 5' RACE reads into MiXCR, producing one record per CDR3 protein. The table lists 35,000 to 45,000 distinct CDR3 sequences, about 5.3% of them singletons, with roughly 25% in the top ten. The specimen sequenced was whole blood. All receptors come from an adult who was a healthcare worker with PCR-confirmed SARS-CoV-2 infection or an uninfected control (not recorded which).

This clonotype has ten or more counts. CDR3 sequence reads: CASSSRQSNGELFF. The CDR3 DNA is TGTGCCAGCAGTTCGAGGCAGAGTAACGGGGAGCTGTTTTTT. The chain has TRBV7-8 and TRBJ2-2; D is unresolved. The ends were cut back, 6 bases at V and 7 bases at J, with 15 bases in the middle. CDR3 length: 14 residues. Germline lookup yields CDR1 SGHVS and CDR2 FQNEAQ. Variable domain in full (rest from reference TRBV7-8 and TRBJ2-2): GAGVSQSPRYKVAKRGQDVALRCDPISGHVSLFWYQQALGQGPEFLTYFQNEAQLDKSGLPSDRFFAERPEGSVSTLKIQRTQQEDSAVYLCASSSRQSNGELFFGEGSRLTVL.

This clonotype was detected many times. The rearrangement links TRBV6-6 to TRBJ2-7, with 14 bases lining up with TRBD2. CDR1 is MNHNY and CDR2 is SVGAGI in the germline V gene (reference sequence). CDR3 length: 17 amino acids. V was pared by 2 bases and J by 5 bases, with 8 bases of the junction left unmatched. The CDR3 coding sequence is TGTGCCAGCAGTTACGGGACTAGCGGGGGAGGTAGTCACGAGCAGTACTTC. It encodes CASSYGTSGGGSHEQYF.

The chain employs TRBV11-2 and TRBJ2-7; unclear D gene. CDR1 and CDR2 from the germline V gene are SGHAT and FQNNGV. This CDR3 is 13 amino acids long. V was cut by 2 bases and J by 2 bases, with 7 bases left in between. CDR3 sequence reads: CASSLNPPYEQYF. CDR3 in DNA: TGTGCCAGCAGCTTAAATCCACCCTACGAGCAGTACTTC.